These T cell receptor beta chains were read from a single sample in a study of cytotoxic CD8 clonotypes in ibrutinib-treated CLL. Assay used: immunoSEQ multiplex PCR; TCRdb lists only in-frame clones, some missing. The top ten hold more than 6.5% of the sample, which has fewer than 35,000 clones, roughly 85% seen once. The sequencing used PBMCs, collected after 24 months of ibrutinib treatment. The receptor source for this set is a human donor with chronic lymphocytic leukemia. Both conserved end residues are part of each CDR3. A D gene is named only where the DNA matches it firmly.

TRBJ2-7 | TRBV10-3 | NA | CAISDEGGSYEQYF
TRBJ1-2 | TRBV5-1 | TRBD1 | CASSVTGHGYTF
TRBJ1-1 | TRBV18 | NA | CASSPPSGGDTEAFF
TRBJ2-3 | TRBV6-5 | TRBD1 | CASRAGQGDTQYF
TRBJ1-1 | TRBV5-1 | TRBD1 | CASSLHRGGTEAFF
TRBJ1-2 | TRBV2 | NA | CASSEIGRALRGYTF
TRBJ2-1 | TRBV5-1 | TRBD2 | CASSLWAGPTPGLAGGNYNEQFF
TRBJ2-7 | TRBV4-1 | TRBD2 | CASSPGEGYEQYF
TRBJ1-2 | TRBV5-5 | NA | CASSLLGSYGYTF
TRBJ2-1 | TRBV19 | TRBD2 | CASNPQGLAHEQFF
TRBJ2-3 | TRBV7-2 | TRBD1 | CASSFWTGGMHTDTQYF
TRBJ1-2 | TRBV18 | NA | CASSLRDANYGYTF
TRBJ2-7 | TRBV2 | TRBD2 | CASKNSGGIYEQYF
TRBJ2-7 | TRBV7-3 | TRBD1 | CASSLDRSYEQYF
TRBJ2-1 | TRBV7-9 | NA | CASSPPQDRSYNEQFF
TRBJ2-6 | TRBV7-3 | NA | CASSPSSGANVLTF
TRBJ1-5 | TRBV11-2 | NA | CASSRQDRQPQHF
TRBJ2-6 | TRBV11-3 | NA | CASSLVVTSSGANVLTF
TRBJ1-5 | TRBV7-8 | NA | CASSLNNQPQHF
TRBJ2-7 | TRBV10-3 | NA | CAIGTDLANEQYF
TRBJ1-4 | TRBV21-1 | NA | CASTLPMDGTTTNEKLFF
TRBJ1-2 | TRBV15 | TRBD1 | CATSRGTGSHRYGYTF
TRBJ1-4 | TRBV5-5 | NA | CASSFGVNNEKLFF
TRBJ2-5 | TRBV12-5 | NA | CASGFGAGGTQYF
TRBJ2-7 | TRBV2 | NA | CASSDWQGGSYEQYF
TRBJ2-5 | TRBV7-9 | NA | CASSLDFGGQETQYF
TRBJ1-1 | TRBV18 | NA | CASSPTTVGGVNTEAFF
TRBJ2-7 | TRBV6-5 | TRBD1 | CASSYWGQGTEQYF
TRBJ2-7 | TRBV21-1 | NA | CASSSHGLVFSYEQYF
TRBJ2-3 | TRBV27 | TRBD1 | CASRRQGASTDTQYF
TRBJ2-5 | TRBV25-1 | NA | CASSGRGETQYF
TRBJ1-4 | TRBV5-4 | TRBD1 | CASSPDRGQEKLFF